The next 18 T cell receptor beta chains were all read from a single sample in a study of blood T cell repertoires in COVID-19. Assay: immunoSEQ multiplex PCR; the TCRdb copy retains only in-frame clones and omits some. The sample contains tens of thousands of clones, 91% of which appear only once. Sequenced material: peripheral blood. The receptors were gathered from a human donor in a cohort sampled during active COVID-19.

This sequence joins TRBV19 and TRBJ2-1, with D possibly TRBD1 on 6 matching bases. This CDR3 has 13 amino acids. The V gene lost 4 bases and the J gene lost 10 bases, with 14 bases spanning the gap. Germline lookup yields CDR1 LNHDA and CDR2 SQIVND (reference sequence). CDR3 sequence reads: CASSTQKDSEQFF. The CDR3 region has the DNA TGTGCCAGTAGTACCCAGAAGGACAGCGAGCAGTTCTTC.

The CDR3 DNA follows: TGTGCCAGCAGCTATGCGAGCACAGATACGCAGTATTTT. Translation gives CASSYASTDTQYF. The chain links TRBV7-9 to TRBJ2-3; D ambiguous. The length of the CDR3 is 13 residues. The V gene's germline CDR1 is SEHNR and CDR2 FQNEAQ (reference sequence). The germline V and J ends were trimmed by 4 bases and 0 bases, with 5 bases remaining between them.

The CDR3 nucleotides read TGTGCCACCAGTGCTCTCGGGACAGGGAAGACCGGGGAGCTGTTTTTT. Translation gives CATSALGTGKTGELFF. The chain uses TRBV24-1 and TRBJ2-2; TRBD1 matches at 9 bases. The CDR3 totals 16 residues. Trimming removed 5 bases from V and 5 bases from J; junction bases left unmatched: 8. Germline V gene lookup returns CDR1 KGHDR and CDR2 SFDVKD.

This chain uses TRBV7-9 with TRBJ2-5, with 10 bases aligning to TRBD2. Trimming at V came to 3 bases and at J to 5 bases, leaving 12 bases not matched to a gene. Per the germline V gene, CDR1 is SEHNR and CDR2 is FQNEAQ (reference sequence). CDR3 length equals 17 residues. CDR3 coding DNA: TGTGCCAGCAGCTTTACCGCTAGCGGGGGCCGGAGGGAGACCCAGTACTTC. Translation: CASSFTASGGRRETQYF.

V gene TRBV6-2 or TRBV6-3 combines with J gene TRBJ1-1, with D possibly being TRBD1 (5 bases). With 0 bases removed from V and 5 bases from J, the gap between germline ends came to 10 bases. Germline CDR1 and CDR2: MNHEY and SVGEGT. The length of the CDR3 is 14 residues. CDR3 sequence: CASSYSVGGTEAFF. DNA of the CDR3: TGTGCCAGCAGTTACTCTGTGGGGGGGACTGAAGCTTTCTTT.

This rearrangement joins TRBV5-6 to TRBJ2-7, with a weak D call TRBD2 (6 bases). Germline CDR1 reads SGHDT; CDR2 reads YYEEEE. This CDR3 has 12 residues. The V gene lost 4 bases and the J gene lost 3 bases, with 8 bases spanning the gap. CDR3 bases: TGTGCCAGCAGCCGGAGGGGCTACGAGCAGTACGTC. It translates to CASSRRGYEQYV.

This clone occurred once. The chain links TRBV6-5 to TRBJ1-3; weak D call: TRBD1 (6 bases). The CDR3 contains 15 residues. V dropped 5 bases and J dropped 0 bases, with 11 bases sitting between them. CDR1 is MNHEY, CDR2 SVGAGI, per germline. The CDR3 DNA is TGTGCCAGCAGTCGACAGGAATCCTCTGGAAACACCATATATTTT. Its translation is CASSRQESSGNTIYF.

The chain couples TRBV24-1 to TRBJ2-1, with D unresolved. The CDR3 totals 16 residues. V was shortened by 0 bases and J by 2 bases, with 10 bases between the two germline ends. Germline V gene sequence: CDR1 KGHDR, CDR2 SFDVKD. The CDR3 loop is CATSDLPRGAYNEQFF. The CDR3 nucleotides are TGTGCCACCAGTGATTTGCCCCGTGGAGCCTACAATGAGCAGTTCTTC.

The J gene is TRBJ1-2, the V gene TRBV29-1; 8 positions agree with TRBD1. CDR3 length: 12 residues. Per the germline V gene, CDR1 is SQVTM and CDR2 is ANQGSEA. V lost 1 base, J lost 5 bases, and 0 bases stayed unmatched. CDR3 in amino acids: CSVEGQGYGYTF. DNA for the CDR3: TGCAGCGTTGAAGGACAGGGGTATGGCTACACCTTC.

The chain combines TRBV11-3 with TRBJ2-4; TRBD2 agrees at 9 bases. Germline V gene lookup returns CDR1 SGHNT and CDR2 YENEEA. The CDR3 length is 14 residues. V shed 5 bases and J 11 bases; nucleotides not matched to a gene: 10. For the CDR3, the DNA is TGTGCCAGCAGCCAATGGCGGGAGGGCGATGTTCAGTACTTC. Amino acid sequence: CASSQWREGDVQYF. The whole variable domain, remainder taken from reference TRBV11-3 and TRBJ2-4, is EAGVVQSPRYKIIEKKQPVAFWCNPISGHNTLYWYLQNLGQGPELLIRYENEEAVDDSQLPKDRFSAERLKGVDSTLKIQPAELGDSAVYLCASSQWREGDVQYFGAGTRLSVL.

This clone is a singleton in its sample. V is TRBV7-2 and J is TRBJ1-5; D gene unclear. V dropped 4 bases and J dropped 3 bases, with 7 bases sitting between them. CDR1 and CDR2 (germline): SGHTA, FQGNSA. This CDR3 region has 13 residues. The DNA for the CDR3 is TGTGCCAGCAGCTCCTCCTACAATCAGCCCCAGCATTTT. It is translated as CASSSSYNQPQHF.

The chain uses TRBV2 and TRBJ1-6, with TRBD1 matching 8 bases. Germline trimming cut 3 bases from V and 9 bases from J; bases unmatched to any gene: 1. The germline CDR1 and CDR2 sequences are SNHLY and FYNNEI. The CDR3 length is 13 residues. CDR3 sequence (DNA): TGTGCCAGCAGTGAGGGACAGGTTTCACCCCTCCACTTT. This sequence encodes CASSEGQVSPLHF.

This chain links TRBV6-5 with TRBJ1-2; 9 bases fit TRBD1. The CDR3 is made up of 15 amino acids. Germline-derived CDR1 and CDR2 are MNHEY and SVGAGI. After removal of 0 bases from V and 9 bases from J, the junction contained 8 bases not matched to a gene. The CDR3 is CASSYSTGGNFRYTF. The DNA of the CDR3 is TGTGCCAGCAGTTACTCGACAGGGGGAAATTTTCGCTACACCTTC.

The chain combines TRBV3-1 (or the pseudogene TRBV3-2) with TRBJ2-6, with 8 bases fitting TRBD1. Looked up from germline, CDR1 is LGHDT and CDR2 is YNNKEL (reference sequence). This CDR3 spans 18 amino acids. The junction had 14 bases not matched to a gene; V was cut back by 10 bases and J by 0 bases. Here the CDR3 DNA reads TGTGCCAACGTACAGGGGGGTAAGACGAGCTCTGGGGCCAACGTCCTGACTTTC. It translates to CANVQGGKTSSGANVLTF.

J is TRBJ1-1 and V is TRBV7-2; no reliable D call. Trimming stripped 5 bases from V and 0 bases from J, with 10 bases between. The CDR3 covers 14 residues. Per the germline V gene, CDR1 is SGHTA and CDR2 is FQGNSA. The CDR3 nucleotides are TGTGCCAGCAGCCCGGGATTCTTGAACACTGAAGCTTTCTTT. This translates into CASSPGFLNTEAFF.

The CDR3 nucleotides read TGTGCCAGCAGATCGGCAGGGAAGGGTGAAAAACTGTTTTTT. Protein product: CASRSAGKGEKLFF. The chain uses TRBV28 and TRBJ1-4; D may be TRBD1 (5 bases). The CDR3 is made up of 14 amino acids. Trimming cost V 6 bases and J 7 bases, with 15 bases left between them. CDR1 is MDHEN and CDR2 is SYDVKM in the germline V gene.

The CDR3 nucleotides read TGTGCCAGCAGCATCCTTAGCGGGGGGGCCGGGACCCAGTACTTC. Encoded protein: CASSILSGGAGTQYF. V usage is TRBV6-6 and J usage is TRBJ2-5, with 11 nucleotides matching TRBD2. The CDR3 consists of 15 residues. CDR1 MNHNY and CDR2 SVGAGI come from the germline V gene (reference sequence). V gave up 6 bases and J gave up 7 bases; unmatched junction bases: 10.

The chain carries TRBV10-3 and TRBJ2-1; 8 bases are shared with TRBD2. The length of the CDR3 is 14 residues. Germline values: CDR1 ENHRY, CDR2 SYGVKD. After removal of 11 bases from V and 4 bases from J, the junction contained 10 bases not matched to a gene. The CDR3 DNA is TGTGCCGCTATGCCAGCGGGAGTGTACAATGAGCAGTTCTTC. Amino acids: CAAMPAGVYNEQFF.